This T cell receptor (beta chain) came from a study of beta chain features in type 1 diabetes (dated by TCRdb to the late 2010s). Context from the whole study: No differences in mean age, gender distribution, total cell number or subset yield were found between patients and healthy donors. A total of around 100 million sorted cells were examined across all samples, and RNA yield correlated strongly with the number of cells per subset. In the study, TCRB repertoires of sorted circulating CD4+ T cell subsets from recently diagnosed type 1 diabetes patients were compared with those of matched healthy donors. Naive and central memory subsets were obtained from all 30 or so donors, but regulatory and stem cell-like memory subsets were isolated from only 8 patients and roughly 8 healthy donors. The full study reports these points: Type 1 diabetes patients showed a moderate but significant shortening of TCRB CDR3 length in all four CD4+ subsets. Because cDNA was sequenced instead of genomic DNA, activated cells with high expression could be over-represented, although the groups did not differ in activation or CD3 levels. Naive, central memory and regulatory TCRB repertoires appeared more similar among patients than among healthy donors. Fewer insertions and more nucleotide deletions at VDJ recombination sites were observed in patients with type 1 diabetes, implying thymic rearrangement abnormalities. Only small numbers of individuals were included in the HLA sub-analyses, which left unresolved whether HLA type had any influence on TCRB rearrangement. Shorter templates might be favored by PCR, yet because patient and control samples were amplified and corrected together, any such skew would affect both groups equally.

From each donor, a single peripheral blood sample of around 120 mL on average was drawn into heparinised tubes. A BD FACSAria II was used to sort naive, central memory, regulatory and stem cell-like memory CD4+ T cells with a panel that included CD45RO, CCR7, CD25, CD127, CD95 and CD27. A purity above 98% was achieved for all sorted populations. PBMCs were isolated immediately by Lymphoprep density gradient centrifugation and stained directly without culture. To minimize batch effects, samples were stained and sorted in pairs, one healthy donor with one patient per experiment. V is clipped by 5 bases and J by 1 base, and the sequence between their germline boundaries is 8 bases long. The germline V gene gives CDR1 as SGHAT and CDR2 as FQNNGV. Inclusive of the bounding cysteine and phenylalanine, the CDR3 is 13 residues long. Just CDR3 DNA is preserved here, 39 bases in frame from base 1. The entire isolated RNA was reverse transcribed using the High Capacity cDNA Reverse Transcription Kit, and thus expressed TCRB transcripts were sequenced. Deep immunoSEQ sequencing was applied to naive, central memory and regulatory T cell samples, giving an average of roughly 3.5 million total reads per sample. After sorted cells were lysed in RLT buffer, RNA was extracted with DNase-treated RNeasy Micro or Mini kits, with the choice depending on cell number. Each cell subset was processed on its own to prevent cross-contamination, while patient and healthy donor samples were processed together. The immunoSEQ multiplex PCR was used to amplify TCRB sequences from cDNA, yielding 87-bp fragments that span the CDR3 region. Sequencing of the amplicons was performed on the Illumina HiSeq platform. The original methods were these. PCR bias was corrected computationally using synthetic template baselines, and reads within Hamming distance 2 were collapsed, with unmergeable singletons discarded. Reads were aligned against IMGT so that V, D and J genes, CDR3 length and insertions or deletions at six rearrangement sites could be assigned. Within each subset, clonotype counts were normalized to sorted cell number, and only after that were true diversity and Gini coefficients computed with the tcR R package. The overlap coefficient, calculated on TCRB nucleotide sequences, was used to measure repertoire sharing. TCRdb holds this immuneACCESS table with in-frame rearrangements only. Some clones are missing; in checked studies, unresolved V genes explain under half, and the rest has no known cause. V and J calls plus clone size are reproduced from that table; the DNA served to infer D and trimming. Here the sample has around 280,000 clones; 7.5% to 9.5% occur a single time. Approximately 1% of the sample belongs to the ten largest clones.

This clone was seen ten or more times. The antigen this receptor binds is unknown. The sample holds no much larger clone one base away, and base qualities are not on file. The identical CDR3 is also encoded by other nucleotide sequences in the sample. The sequence was collected from a woman aged 18 to 35 in good health. Recombination connected TRBV11-2 to TRBJ1-1; no D gene can be assigned with confidence. The sequenced sample consisted of central memory CD4+ T cells from blood. The CDR3 amino acid sequence is: CASSPSGNTEAFF. The sequenced DNA: TGTGCCAGCAGCCCCAGCGGGAACACTGAAGCTTTCTTT.